These 12 T cell receptor beta chains were all obtained from the same sample, sequenced in a study of T cells in Graves' hyperthyroidism and ophthalmopathy. Amplified TCR beta CDR3 regions derived from RNA transcripts. First-round RT-PCR targeting the TCR CDR3 was performed with the HTBI primer set. TCRdb passed the multiplex PCR reads through MiXCR, listing each CDR3 protein once. The table has roughly 180,000 distinct CDR3 sequences, over 15% seen once; the top ten hold under 35%. Sequencing was carried out using blood. The receptors come from a woman in her forties or fifties with Graves' hyperthyroidism.

Details on this clonotype: Compared with germline, one end of the junction differs, possibly owing to a read error. In nucleotides, the CDR3 is TGTGCCAGCGGCCAAGTATACGAGCAGTACTTC. Its translation is CASGQVYEQYF. The chain combines TRBV3-1 with TRBJ2-7; D not certain. Germline loops: CDR1 LGHDT, CDR2 YNNKEL (reference sequence). There are 11 residues in the CDR3.

This clonotype showed up many times. The rearrangement links TRBV6-1 to TRBJ1-1; D may be TRBD1 (6 bases). The CDR3 is 14 residues long. Trimming took off 5 bases at V and 7 bases at J, with 17 bases between the two ends. From germline, CDR1 is MNHNS and CDR2 SASEGT. For the CDR3, the DNA is TGTGCCAGCAGTCTAAGGCACAGGGAGGGTGAAGCTTTCTTT. Translation gives CASSLRHREGEAFF.

There are many counts of this clonotype. J is TRBJ2-3 and V is TRBV12-3 or TRBV12-4; D not resolved. The CDR3 length is 15 residues. V was pared by 2 bases and J by 0 bases, with 9 bases between. CDR3 bases: TGTGCCAGCAGTTTAAGACCGGCTAGCACAGATACGCAGTATTTT. Amino acid sequence: CASSLRPASTDTQYF.

This clonotype was seen ten or more times. This sequence joins TRBV7-3 and TRBJ1-2; D not certain. CDR1 SGHTA and CDR2 FQGTGA come from the germline V gene. The CDR3 loop spans 14 amino acids. Deletions cut 6 bases from V and 6 bases from J, with 17 bases between. Here the CDR3 reads CASSPGLSRDGYTF. CDR3 coding DNA: TGTGCCAGCAGTCCTGGACTCAGTCGAGATGGCTACACCTTC. The variable domain in full, with the rest retrieved from reference TRBV7-3 and TRBJ1-2, is GAGVSQTPSNKVTEKGKYVELRCDPISGHTALYWYRQSLGQGPEFLIYFQGTGAADDSGLPNDRFFAVRPEGSVSTLKIQRTERGDSAVYLCASSPGLSRDGYTFGSGTRLTVV.

V is TRBV2 and J is TRBJ1-3; D may be TRBD1 (5 bases). V was pared by 8 bases and J by 2 bases, with 7 bases between. Germline CDR1 reads SNHLY; CDR2 reads FYNNEI. The CDR3 covers 12 residues. The CDR3 reads CASVRAGNTIYF. The CDR3 DNA is TGTGCCAGCGTCAGGGCTGGAAACACCATATATTTT.

V usage is TRBV5-1 and J usage is TRBJ2-1; 11 bases are a match to TRBD2. The CDR3 is 21 amino acids. The V gene's germline CDR1 is SGHRS and CDR2 YFSETQ. Trimming cost V 2 bases and J 0 bases; bases outside gene matches: 16. CDR3 residues: CASSLGPTSGEFRRSYNEQFF. CDR3 coding DNA: TGCGCCAGCAGCTTAGGACCGACTAGCGGGGAATTTCGCCGCTCCTACAATGAGCAGTTCTTC.

For this clonotype: A much more abundant neighbour one base away suggests this may be a read error. The chain is built from TRBV27 and TRBJ2-2; 7 positions agree with TRBD2. Germline CDR1 reads MNHEY; CDR2 reads SMNVEV (reference sequence). The CDR3 totals 14 residues. V lost 7 bases and J lost 4; bases outside the gene matches: 6. CDR3 bases: TGTGCCAGCACCTGGGGGGGGAGCACCGGGGAGCTGTTTTTT. It encodes CASTWGGSTGELFF.

This clonotype has only a few counts. The chain recombines TRBV6-1 with TRBJ1-5; D unclear. Trimming removed 3 bases at V and 6 bases at J, with 15 bases between. Germline CDR1 MNHNS, CDR2 SASEGT. The CDR3 totals 15 residues. The CDR3 sequence is CASSEWRDQVQPQHF. CDR3 DNA: TGTGCCAGCAGTGAGTGGAGAGACCAGGTTCAGCCCCAGCATTTT.

This chain links TRBV3-1 with TRBJ1-2; D unclear. Per the germline V gene, CDR1 is LGHDT and CDR2 is YNNKEL (reference sequence). The CDR3 loop spans 15 amino acids. V dropped 4 bases and J dropped 6 bases, with 18 bases sitting between them. This CDR3 reads CASSPTQVRAHGYTF. The CDR3 coding sequence is TGTGCCAGCAGCCCTACGCAGGTCCGGGCGCATGGCTACACCTTC.

This clonotype came up many times. The rearrangement uses TRBV6-1 and TRBJ2-2, with 8 bases identical to TRBD1. CDR1 and CDR2 (germline): MNHNS, SASEGT. The length of the CDR3 is 15 residues. Trimming removed 10 bases from V and 6 bases from J; junction bases left unmatched: 13. CDR3 sequence reads: CATKTGELVAGELFF. CDR3 DNA sequence: TGTGCCACCAAGACAGGGGAGCTTGTGGCCGGGGAGCTGTTTTTT.

Many counts were recorded for this clonotype. The V and J genes are TRBV6-1 and TRBJ2-3, with TRBD1 identical over 7 bases. In germline, CDR1 is MNHNS, CDR2 SASEGT. With V trimmed by 5 bases and J by 4 bases, 9 bases remained unmatched. The CDR3 is 15 amino acids. Written as DNA, the CDR3 is TGTGCCAGCAGTTTGAAGGGGGCCTGGGCAGATACGCAGTATTTT. This translates into CASSLKGAWADTQYF.

This clonotype was observed a handful of times. The chain employs TRBV6-2 or TRBV6-3 and TRBJ2-3; D is unclear. Between the trimmed V and J ends, which lost 0 bases and 5 bases, there was a span of 3 bases. From germline, CDR1 is MNHEY and CDR2 SVGEGT. The CDR3 runs to 12 residues. As DNA, the CDR3 is TGTGCCAGCAGTTACTCGAAAGATACGCAGTATTTT. Amino acid sequence: CASSYSKDTQYF.